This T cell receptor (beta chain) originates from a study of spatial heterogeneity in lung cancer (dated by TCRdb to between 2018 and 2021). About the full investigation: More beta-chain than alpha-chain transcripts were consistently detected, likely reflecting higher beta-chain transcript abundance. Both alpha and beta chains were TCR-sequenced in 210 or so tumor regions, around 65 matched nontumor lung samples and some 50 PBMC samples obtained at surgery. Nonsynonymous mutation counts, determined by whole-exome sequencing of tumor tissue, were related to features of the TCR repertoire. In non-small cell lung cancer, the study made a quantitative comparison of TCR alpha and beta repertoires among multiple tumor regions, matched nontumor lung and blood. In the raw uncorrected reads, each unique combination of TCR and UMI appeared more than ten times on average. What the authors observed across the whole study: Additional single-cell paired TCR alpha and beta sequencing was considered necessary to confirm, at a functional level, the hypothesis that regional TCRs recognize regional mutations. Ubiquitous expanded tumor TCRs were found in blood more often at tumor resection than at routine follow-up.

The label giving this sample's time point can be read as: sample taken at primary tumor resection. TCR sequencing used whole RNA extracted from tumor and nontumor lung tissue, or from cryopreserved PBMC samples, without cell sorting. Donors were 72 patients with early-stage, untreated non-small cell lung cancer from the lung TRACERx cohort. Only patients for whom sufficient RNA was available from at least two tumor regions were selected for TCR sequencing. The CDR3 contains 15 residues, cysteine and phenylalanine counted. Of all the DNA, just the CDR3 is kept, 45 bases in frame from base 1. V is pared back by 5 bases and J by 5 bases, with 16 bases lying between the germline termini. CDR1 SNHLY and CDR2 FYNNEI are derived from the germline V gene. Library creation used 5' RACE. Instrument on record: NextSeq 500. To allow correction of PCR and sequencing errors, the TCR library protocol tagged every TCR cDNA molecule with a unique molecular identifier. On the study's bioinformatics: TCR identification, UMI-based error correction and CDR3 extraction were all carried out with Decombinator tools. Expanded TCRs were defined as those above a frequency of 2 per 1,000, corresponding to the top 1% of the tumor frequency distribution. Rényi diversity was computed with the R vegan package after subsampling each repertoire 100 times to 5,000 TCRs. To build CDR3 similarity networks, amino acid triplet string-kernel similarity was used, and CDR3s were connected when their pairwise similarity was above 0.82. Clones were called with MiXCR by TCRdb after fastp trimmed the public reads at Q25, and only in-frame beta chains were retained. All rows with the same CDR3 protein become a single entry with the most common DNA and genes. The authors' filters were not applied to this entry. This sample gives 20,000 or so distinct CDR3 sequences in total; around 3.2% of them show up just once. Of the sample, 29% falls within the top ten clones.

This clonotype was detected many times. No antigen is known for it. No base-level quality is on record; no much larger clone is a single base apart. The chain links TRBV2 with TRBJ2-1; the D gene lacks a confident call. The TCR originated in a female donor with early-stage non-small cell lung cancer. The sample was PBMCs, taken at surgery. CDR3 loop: CASSLVRPSHNEQFF. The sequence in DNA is TGTGCCAGCAGTCTTGTTCGGCCGAGTCACAATGAGCAGTTCTTC.